Below are 21 T cell receptor beta chains sequenced from a single sample in a study of memory B cells and T cells in multiple sclerosis. No antigens are known for them. Sequencing was performed with immunoSEQ multiplex PCR; in TCRdb, only in-frame clones are kept and a portion is missing. In the table there are 40,000 to 50,000 clones, over 70% of which are singletons. After stimulus-free culture, autoproliferating CFSE-dim and non-proliferating CFSE-high T cells were sequenced separately. Replicate wells were pooled after more than six days of stimulus-free culture of about 47 million CFSE-labeled PBMCs. Specimen: PBMCs from blood kept in culture. The receptors shown here come from a human donor with multiple sclerosis.

This clone was found once. The genes are TRBV7-9 and TRBJ1-1, with no clear D. The CDR3 contains 14 residues. V lost 5 bases and J 5 bases, leaving 15 bases between the germline ends. Germline loops: CDR1 SEHNR, CDR2 FQNEAQ (reference sequence). CDR3 sequence (DNA): TGTGCCAGCAGCGCCCGCGTCGGACGGACTGAAGCTTTCTTT. Amino acid sequence: CASSARVGRTEAFF.

This clone has a handful of counts. The CDR3 DNA is TGTGCCAGCAGCGTAGAATTCGGTTCGTCCCAGCATTTT. Protein sequence: CASSVEFGSSQHF. The chain uses TRBV9 and TRBJ1-5; D is unclear. Trimming removed 0 bases from V and 11 bases from J, with 12 bases in between. CDR1 and CDR2 from the germline V gene are SGDLS and YYNGEE. CDR3 length: 13 residues.

The chain recombines TRBV5-1 with TRBJ2-1; 12 bases match TRBD2. The CDR3 spans 15 residues. With V trimmed by 3 bases and J by 9 bases, 7 bases remained unmatched. Germline V lookup: CDR1 SGHRS, CDR2 YFSETQ. CDR3 nucleotides: TGCGCCAGCAGCTCGGGGACTAGCGGGTTCGGTGAGCAGTTCTTC. Translated, it gives CASSSGTSGFGEQFF. Together with reference TRBV5-1 and TRBJ2-1, the CDR3 gives the full variable domain: KAGVTQTPRYLIKTRGQQVTLSCSPISGHRSVSWYQQTPGQGLQFLFEYFSETQRNKGNFPGRFSGRQFSNSRSEMNVSTLELGDSALYLCASSSGTSGFGEQFFGPGTRLTVL.

This clone was seen once. V usage is TRBV7-9 and J usage is TRBJ1-2; 7 nucleotides align to TRBD1. V shed 5 bases and J 5 bases; nucleotides not matched to a gene: 8. The CDR3 loop spans 14 amino acids. The germline CDR1 and CDR2 sequences are SEHNR and FQNEAQ (reference sequence). The CDR3 region has the DNA TGTGCCAGCAGCGCCGGGACAGCATTTTATGGCTACACCTTC. It specifies CASSAGTAFYGYTF.

The table lists this clone with a few counts. The chain recombines TRBV4-3 with TRBJ2-5; D is unresolved. The CDR3 covers 12 residues. Germline-derived CDR1 and CDR2 are LGHNA and YSLEER. V was cut by 4 bases and J by 4 bases, with 7 bases left in between. CDR3 sequence reads: CASSRVGETQYF. Written as DNA, the CDR3 is TGCGCCAGCAGCCGTGTGGGAGAGACCCAGTACTTC.

The V gene is TRBV20-1, the J gene TRBJ2-7; D call uncertain. Germline loops: CDR1 DFQATT, CDR2 SNEGSKA (reference sequence). Trimming cost V 3 bases and J 4 bases, with 7 bases left between them. The CDR3 totals 11 residues. The CDR3 sequence: CSASQEYEQYF. CDR3 DNA: TGCAGTGCTAGTCAGGAGTACGAGCAGTACTTC.

This chain links TRBV7-7 with TRBJ2-1, with D hard to call. Germline V gene lookup returns CDR1 SSHAT and CDR2 FNYEAQ (reference sequence). CDR3 length equals 16 residues. The V gene lost 1 base and the J gene lost 0 bases, with 10 bases spanning the gap. Here the CDR3 reads CASSLDAGSSYNEQFF. CDR3 sequence (DNA): TGTGCCAGCAGCTTAGATGCAGGTAGCTCCTACAATGAGCAGTTCTTC.

J is TRBJ2-1 and V is TRBV7-2, with unresolved D. Trimming stripped 1 base from V and 3 bases from J, with 10 bases between. This CDR3 region has 15 residues. Germline CDR1 and CDR2: SGHTA and FQGNSA. CDR3 sequence: CASSLGDASYNEQFF. CDR3 DNA sequence: TGTGCCAGCAGCTTAGGCGACGCTAGCTACAATGAGCAGTTCTTC.

Only one count was recorded for this clone. This rearrangement joins TRBV14 to TRBJ2-1; 11 bases agree with TRBD2. V lost 4 bases and J lost 4; bases outside the gene matches: 6. CDR1 SGHDN and CDR2 FVKESK come from the germline V gene. CDR3 length equals 16 residues. The DNA of the CDR3 is TGTGCCAGCAGCCGCCGCAGACTAGCGGGGTACAATGAGCAGTTCTTC. Encoded protein: CASSRRRLAGYNEQFF.

DNA for the CDR3: TGTGCCAGCAGTTTATCGGCGGGGGGGGGATTCAACTATGGCTACACCTTC. Protein sequence: CASSLSAGGGFNYGYTF. The gene calls are TRBV27 and TRBJ1-2, with D perhaps TRBD1 (5 bases). Germline loops: CDR1 MNHEY, CDR2 SMNVEV (reference sequence). V shed 0 bases and J shed 2 bases, with 16 bases lying between them. CDR3 length equals 17 residues.

V usage is TRBV5-5 and J usage is TRBJ2-3; 8 bases align to TRBD1. Germline loops: CDR1 SGHKS, CDR2 YYEKEE (reference sequence). The CDR3 is 14 residues long. Trimming cost V 5 bases and J 4 bases; bases outside gene matches: 6. CDR3 residues: CASRSTGAPDTQYF. CDR3 bases: TGTGCCAGCAGATCGACAGGGGCCCCAGATACGCAGTATTTT.

V and J are TRBV7-2 and TRBJ2-7; 9 bases are a match to TRBD1. The germline V gene has CDR1 SGHTA and CDR2 FQGNSA. The V segment lost 6 bases and the J segment 2 bases; nucleotides outside the gene matches: 5. The CDR3 is made up of 14 amino acids. The CDR3 spells CASSVGQGTYEQYF. The CDR3 DNA reads TGTGCCAGCAGTGTGGGACAGGGCACCTACGAGCAGTACTTC.

This clone came up once. V and J are TRBV11-1 and TRBJ1-5; D gene ambiguous. CDR3 length equals 13 residues. The ends were cut back, 2 bases at V and 3 bases at J, with 5 bases in the middle. From germline, CDR1 is SGHAT and CDR2 FQDESV (reference sequence). In DNA form, the CDR3 reads TGTGCCAGCAGCTTAAGGTACAATCAGCCCCAGCATTTT. Translation: CASSLRYNQPQHF.

CDR3 DNA sequence: TGTGCCAGCAGTTACTCCGGGACCGGGGAGCTGTTTTTT. It is translated as CASSYSGTGELFF. The rearrangement joins TRBV6-5 to TRBJ2-2; D not certain. Trimming removed 0 bases at V and 5 bases at J, with 4 bases between. The CDR3 is made up of 13 amino acids. Per the germline V gene, CDR1 is MNHEY and CDR2 is SVGAGI.

V usage is TRBV6-1 and J usage is TRBJ1-5; possibly TRBD1 for D (5 bases). CDR1 is MNHNS, CDR2 SASEGT, per germline. CDR3 length: 12 amino acids. Trimming removed 4 bases from V and 10 bases from J, with 11 bases in between. The CDR3 here is CASSGGEDPQHF. The CDR3 bases are TGTGCCAGCAGTGGGGGGGAGGATCCCCAGCATTTT.

V gene TRBV6-1 combines with J gene TRBJ1-5, with 7 bases matching TRBD1. Germline V gives CDR1 MNHNS, CDR2 SASEGT. CDR3 size: 13 residues. After removal of 6 bases from V and 7 bases from J, the junction contained 6 bases not matched to a gene. CDR3 nucleotide sequence: TGTGCCAGCAGCGAGAGGGGGCTCCAGCCCCAGCATTTT. Its protein product is CASSERGLQPQHF.

The V and J genes are TRBV7-2 and TRBJ2-7; the D call may be TRBD1 or TRBD2 (5 bases each). Germline lookup yields CDR1 SGHTA and CDR2 FQGNSA. The CDR3 spans 17 residues. V was trimmed by 7 bases and J by 8 bases, leaving 30 bases between them. This chain's CDR3 is CASTTISGARGSWKQYF. The CDR3 DNA is TGTGCCAGCACCACCATTTCGGGCGCTCGGGGCAGTTGGAAGCAGTACTTC.

This chain connects TRBV29-1 to TRBJ2-1, with 9 bases matching TRBD2. The CDR3 is 17 amino acids. Losses at the gene ends were 1 base for V and 4 bases for J; bases not matched to a gene: 11. CDR1 is SQVTM, CDR2 ANQGSEA, per germline. The CDR3 protein is CSVEGGQTSGIYNEQFF. The CDR3, as DNA: TGCAGCGTTGAAGGAGGGCAGACTAGCGGAATTTACAATGAGCAGTTCTTC.

V gene TRBV7-9 combines with J gene TRBJ1-2; maybe TRBD1 (5 bases). Looked up from germline, CDR1 is SEHNR and CDR2 is FQNEAQ (reference sequence). The CDR3 is made up of 14 amino acids. Trimming took 3 bases from V and 5 from J, leaving 13 bases between them. The CDR3 spells CASSLAGIGYGYTF. CDR3 coding DNA: TGTGCCAGCAGCTTGGCAGGGATTGGATATGGCTACACCTTC.

This clone was counted only a few times. The chain employs TRBV4-1 and TRBJ2-5; 9 positions match TRBD2. V gave up 4 bases and J gave up 1 base; unmatched junction bases: 4. Germline-derived CDR1 and CDR2 are MGHRA and YSYEKL. The CDR3 runs to 15 residues. The CDR3 protein is CASSPRAGGQETQYF. Here the CDR3 DNA reads TGCGCCAGCAGCCCCCGAGCGGGGGGCCAAGAGACCCAGTACTTC.

The chain couples TRBV7-2 to TRBJ2-2; tentatively, D is TRBD2 (7 bases). Germline CDR1 SGHTA, CDR2 FQGNSA. The CDR3 has 15 residues. V gave up 3 bases and J gave up 7 bases, with 15 bases separating them. CDR3 sequence reads: CASSLARGGHGELFF. As DNA, the CDR3 is TGTGCCAGCAGCTTGGCGAGGGGGGGCCACGGGGAGCTGTTTTTT.